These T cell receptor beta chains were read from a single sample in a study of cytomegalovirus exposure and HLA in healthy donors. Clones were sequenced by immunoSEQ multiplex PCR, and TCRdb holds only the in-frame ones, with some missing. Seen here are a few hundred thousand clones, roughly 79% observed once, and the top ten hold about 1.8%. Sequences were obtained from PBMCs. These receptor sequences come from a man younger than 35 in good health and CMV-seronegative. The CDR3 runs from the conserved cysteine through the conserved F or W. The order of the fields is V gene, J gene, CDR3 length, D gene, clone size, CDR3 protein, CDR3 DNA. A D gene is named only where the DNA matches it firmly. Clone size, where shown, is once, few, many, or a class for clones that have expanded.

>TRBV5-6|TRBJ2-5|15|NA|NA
CASSDSLAFQETQYF
TGTGCCAGCAGCGACTCCCTAGCGTTCCAAGAGACCCAGTACTTC
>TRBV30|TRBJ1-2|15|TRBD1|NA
CAWSGGTGISRGYTF
TGTGCCTGGAGTGGTGGGACAGGGATTAGCCGTGGCTACACCTTC
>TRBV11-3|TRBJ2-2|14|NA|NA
CASSLGRASGELFF
TGTGCCAGCAGCTTAGGGAGGGCGAGCGGGGAGCTGTTTTTT
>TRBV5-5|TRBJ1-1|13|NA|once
CASSLPGSVEAFF
TGTGCCAGCAGCTTACCCGGGTCGGTTGAAGCTTTCTTT
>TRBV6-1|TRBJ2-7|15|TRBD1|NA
CASSEDETGGYEQYF
TGTGCCAGCAGTGAAGACGAGACAGGGGGCTACGAGCAGTACTTC
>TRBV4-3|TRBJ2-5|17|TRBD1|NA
CASSQEKTGTGQETQYF
TGCGCCAGCAGCCAAGAAAAAACCGGGACAGGGCAAGAGACCCAGTACTTC
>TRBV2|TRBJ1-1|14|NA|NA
CASSLNGQLGEAFF
TGTGCCAGCAGTCTCAATGGACAGTTGGGTGAAGCTTTCTTT
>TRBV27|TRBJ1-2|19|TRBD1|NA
CASSRRNRGLLYGDNGYTF
TGTGCCAGCAGTCGACGAAACAGGGGGCTTCTTTATGGGGACAATGGCTACACCTTC
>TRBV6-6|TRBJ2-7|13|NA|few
CASSPPGAYEQYF
TGTGCCAGCAGTCCCCCCGGAGCCTACGAGCAGTACTTC
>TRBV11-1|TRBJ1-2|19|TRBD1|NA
CASSSYGDRGSGGRGGYTF
TGTGCCAGCAGCTCCTACGGGGACAGGGGATCAGGGGGACGCGGTGGCTACACCTTC
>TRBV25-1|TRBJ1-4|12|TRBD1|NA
CASSPSTGTLFF
TGTGCCAGCAGTCCCTCGACAGGGACTCTGTTTTTT
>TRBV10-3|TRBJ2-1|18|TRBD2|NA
CAISVLFLRLAGYNEQFF
TGTGCCATCAGTGTGTTATTTTTGAGGCTAGCGGGGTACAATGAGCAGTTCTTC
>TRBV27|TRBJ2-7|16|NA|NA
CASSFSRGSLSYEQYF
TGTGCCAGCAGTTTCTCTCGGGGGAGCCTCTCCTACGAGCAGTACTTC
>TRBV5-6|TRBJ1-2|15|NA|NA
CASSLYGGPVYGYTF
TGTGCCAGCAGCTTGTATGGGGGCCCAGTCTATGGCTACACCTTC
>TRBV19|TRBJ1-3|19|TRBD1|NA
CASSIVRTGAGTSGNTIYF
TGTGCCAGTAGTATAGTTCGGACAGGGGCCGGAACCTCTGGAAACACCATATATTTT
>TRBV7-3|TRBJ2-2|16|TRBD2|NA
CASSRFGTSGSGELFF
TGTGCCAGCAGCCGATTTGGGACTAGCGGGTCCGGGGAGCTGTTTTTT
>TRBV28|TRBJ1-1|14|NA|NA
CASIPRTGVTEAFF
TGTGCCAGCATTCCTAGGACTGGAGTCACTGAAGCTTTCTTT
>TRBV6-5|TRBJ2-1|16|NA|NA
CASSYWSQGIGNEQFF
TGTGCCAGCAGTTACTGGTCGCAGGGGATTGGCAATGAGCAGTTCTTC
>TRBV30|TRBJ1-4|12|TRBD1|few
CAWGTGGEKLFF
TGTGCCTGGGGGACAGGGGGCGAAAAACTGTTTTTT
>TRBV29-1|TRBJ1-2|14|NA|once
CSIFTGLQSLGYTF
TGCAGCATCTTCACAGGGTTACAATCTCTGGGCTACACCTTC
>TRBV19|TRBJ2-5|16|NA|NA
CASSIDIRGNQETQYF
TGTGCCAGTAGTATAGATATCAGGGGAAACCAAGAGACCCAGTACTTC
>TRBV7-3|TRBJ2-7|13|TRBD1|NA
CASSFGTGYEQYF
TGTGCCAGCAGTTTCGGGACAGGTTACGAGCAGTACTTC
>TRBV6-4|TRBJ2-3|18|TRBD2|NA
CASSGSSGGRASTDTQYF
TGTGCCAGCAGTGGTTCTAGCGGGGGTCGTGCAAGCACAGATACGCAGTATTTT
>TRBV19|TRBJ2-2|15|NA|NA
CASSMDTMNTGELFF
TGTGCCAGTAGTATGGACACCATGAACACCGGGGAGCTGTTTTTT
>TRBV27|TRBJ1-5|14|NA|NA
CASSFDRLGQPQHF
TGTGCCAGCAGTTTCGACAGGCTGGGTCAGCCCCAGCATTTT
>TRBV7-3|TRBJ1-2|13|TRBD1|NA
CASSLGQVYGYTF
TGTGCCAGCAGCCTCGGACAGGTTTATGGCTACACCTTC
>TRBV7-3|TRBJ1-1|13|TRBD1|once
CASSRTGDTEAFF
TGTGCCAGCAGCCGGACAGGGGACACTGAAGCTTTCTTT
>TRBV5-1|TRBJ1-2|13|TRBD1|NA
CASGQGGNYGYTF
TGCGCCAGCGGACAGGGAGGAAACTATGGCTACACCTTC
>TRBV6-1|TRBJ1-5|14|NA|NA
CASSDSFSNQPQHF
TGTGCCAGCAGTGATAGTTTTAGCAATCAGCCCCAGCATTTT
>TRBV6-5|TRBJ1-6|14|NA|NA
CASSYRGLNSPLHF
TGTGCCAGCAGTTACAGGGGACTCAATTCACCCCTCCACTTT
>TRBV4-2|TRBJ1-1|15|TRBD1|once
CASSQGTGANTEAFF
TGTGCCAGCAGCCAGGGGACAGGGGCGAACACTGAAGCTTTCTTT
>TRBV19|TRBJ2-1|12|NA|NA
CATRPGSGEQFF
TGTGCCACAAGGCCCGGGTCCGGTGAGCAGTTCTTC
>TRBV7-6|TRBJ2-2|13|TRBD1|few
CASSRQGPGELFF
TGTGCCAGCAGCCGACAGGGCCCCGGGGAGCTGTTTTTT
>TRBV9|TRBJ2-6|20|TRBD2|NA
CASSVDSWAGASSGANVLTF
TGTGCCAGCAGCGTAGATAGTTGGGCGGGAGCGAGCTCTGGGGCCAACGTCCTGACTTTC